This passage covers 23 T cell receptor beta chains from one sample sequenced in a study of shared clonotypes between healthy human individuals. TCRdb's table, derived via immunoSEQ multiplex PCR, lists solely in-frame clones and lacks some. The sample consists of 2 million to 3 million clones, more than 85% of them appearing once. The sample was naive CD4+ T cells from PBMCs. Stated subset: CD45RA+ positively selected. Receptor source: a man aged 18 to 30 in good health. Some clones in this sample may be carry-over from other donors' samples.

The CDR3 region is CASSRDRVSGANVLTF. The CDR3 bases are TGTGCCAGTAGTCGGGACAGGGTATCTGGGGCCAACGTCCTGACTTTC. The chain joins TRBV19 to TRBJ2-6; 9 nucleotides agree with TRBD1. The J segment lost 1 base and the V segment lost 5 bases, leaving 3 bases of the junction unmatched. This CDR3 spans 16 amino acids. The germline gives CDR1 LNHDA, CDR2 SQIVND (reference sequence). Full variable domain (remainder filled in from reference TRBV19 and TRBJ2-6): DGGITQSPKYLFRKEGQNVTLSCEQNLNHDAMYWYRQDPGQGLRLIYYSQIVNDFQKGDIAEGYSVSREKKESFPLTVTSAQKNPTAFYLCASSRDRVSGANVLTFGAGSRLTVL.

This sequence joins TRBV5-6 and TRBJ2-6; D is uncertain. The CDR3 has 13 residues. Germline CDR1 reads SGHDT; CDR2 reads YYEEEE. The V gene lost 6 bases and the J gene lost 0 bases, with 4 bases spanning the gap. As DNA, the CDR3 is TGTGCCAGCACCTACTCTGGGGCCAACGTCCTGACTTTC. It encodes CASTYSGANVLTF.

The V and J genes are TRBV20-1 and TRBJ2-3; D is uncertain. Germline assignment: CDR1 DFQATT and CDR2 SNEGSKA (reference sequence). CDR3 length: 11 amino acids. Trimming pared 3 bases from V and 6 bases from J, leaving 7 bases between. CDR3 residues: CSASEADTQYF. The CDR3 bases are TGCAGTGCTAGTGAAGCGGATACGCAGTATTTT.

The J gene is TRBJ1-1, the V gene TRBV6-1; D remains ambiguous. V shed 0 bases and J shed 2 bases, with 4 bases lying between them. The germline V gene has CDR1 MNHNS and CDR2 SASEGT. This CDR3 contains 13 residues. CDR3 amino acids: CASSEATNTEAFF. The CDR3 nucleotides are TGTGCCAGCAGTGAAGCAACTAACACTGAAGCTTTCTTT.

This clone was counted a single time. This chain links TRBV5-5 with TRBJ2-7, with 14 bases that match TRBD2. The CDR3 is made up of 15 amino acids. Germline V lookup: CDR1 SGHKS, CDR2 YYEKEE (reference sequence). J gave up 4 bases and V 4 bases, and 4 bases lay outside the gene matches. The CDR3 sequence: CASSGGLAGVYEQYF. The CDR3 DNA reads TGTGCCAGCAGCGGGGGACTAGCGGGAGTTTACGAGCAGTACTTC.

This chain connects TRBV7-9 to TRBJ1-2; TRBD1 aligns across 8 bases. Per the germline V gene, CDR1 is SEHNR and CDR2 is FQNEAQ (reference sequence). Germline trimming cut 6 bases from V and 1 base from J; bases unmatched to any gene: 7. CDR3 length: 15 amino acids. CDR3 coding DNA: TGTGCCAGCAGGTTCCCGGGACAGGATAACTATGGCTACACCTTC. Translated: CASRFPGQDNYGYTF.

This clone was observed a handful of times. The genes are TRBV18 and TRBJ1-1; D unresolved. Trimming left V 7 bases short and J 1 base short, with 7 bases between. CDR1 is KGHSH, CDR2 LQKENI, per germline. There are 12 residues in the CDR3. The CDR3 reads CASLNTNTEAFF. For the CDR3, the DNA is TGTGCCAGCTTAAACACGAACACTGAAGCTTTCTTT.

This clone is a singleton in its sample. The chain employs TRBV9 and TRBJ1-1; D may be TRBD1 (6 bases). The CDR3 has 14 residues. Germline lookup yields CDR1 SGDLS and CDR2 YYNGEE. Trimming left V 3 bases short and J 5 bases short, with 14 bases between. Here the CDR3 reads CASSGTGIGTEAFF. The CDR3 DNA sequence: TGTGCCAGCAGCGGAACAGGGATTGGGACTGAAGCTTTCTTT. Based on the CDR3 plus reference TRBV9 and TRBJ1-1, the full variable domain is DSGVTQTPKHLITATGQRVTLRCSPRSGDLSVYWYQQSLDQGLQFLIQYYNGEERAKGNILERFSAQQFPDLHSELNLSSLELGDSALYFCASSGTGIGTEAFFGQGTRLTVV.

The chain combines TRBV7-8 with TRBJ2-7; 9 bases are a match to TRBD2. Germline values: CDR1 SGHVS, CDR2 FQNEAQ. CDR3 size: 15 residues. V lost 3 bases, J lost 1 base, and 4 bases stayed unmatched. CDR3 region: CASSLREGLSYEQYF. In DNA, the CDR3 is TGTGCCAGCAGCTTGCGGGAGGGCCTATCCTACGAGCAGTACTTC. The whole variable domain, filled in from reference TRBV7-8 and TRBJ2-7, reads GAGVSQSPRYKVAKRGQDVALRCDPISGHVSLFWYQQALGQGPEFLTYFQNEAQLDKSGLPSDRFFAERPEGSVSTLKIQRTQQEDSAVYLCASSLREGLSYEQYFGPGTRLTVT.

As concerns this clone: The same CDR3 can be traced to other DNA sequences in this sample. The rearrangement joins TRBV5-1 to TRBJ2-1; TRBD2 matches at 10 bases. The CDR3 spans 16 residues. Germline CDR1 is SGHRS and CDR2 is YFSETQ. V lost 2 bases to trimming and J lost 4 bases; unmatched junction nucleotides: 6. The CDR3 sequence is CASSFGLAGVYNEQFF. The DNA of the CDR3 is TGCGCCAGCAGCTTCGGTCTAGCGGGGGTTTACAATGAGCAGTTCTTC.

A word on this clone: Within the sample, other DNA sequences also encode this same CDR3. This chain links TRBV7-9 with TRBJ1-4; 7 bases align to TRBD1. Germline values: CDR1 SEHNR, CDR2 FQNEAQ (reference sequence). This CDR3 comprises 14 residues. The ends lost 1 base at V and 6 bases at J; junction bases unmatched: 2. The CDR3 here is CASSLGQGYEKLFF. CDR3 coding DNA: TGTGCCAGCAGCTTAGGACAGGGCTATGAAAAACTGTTTTTT.

V usage is TRBV5-1 and J usage is TRBJ2-5, with D tentatively TRBD1 (6 bases). V lost 4 bases to trimming and J lost 5 bases, with 18 bases between them. CDR3 length: 15 amino acids. Per germline, CDR1 SGHRS and CDR2 YFSETQ. CDR3 protein: CASSPLARGEETQYF. The CDR3 DNA follows: TGCGCCAGCAGCCCGCTTGCCAGGGGAGAGGAGACCCAGTACTTC.

In its sample, this clone was seen a few times. The chain joins TRBV29-1 to TRBJ1-1; D may be TRBD1 (5 bases). CDR3 length: 13 residues. The V end was cut by 1 base, the J end by 0 bases, with 6 bases between. Germline CDR1 reads SQVTM; CDR2 reads ANQGSEA. The CDR3 region has the DNA TGCAGCGTTGAAGGGGGCATGAACACTGAAGCTTTCTTT. Amino acids: CSVEGGMNTEAFF. The complete variable domain, with remaining parts taken from reference TRBV29-1 and TRBJ1-1, reads SAVISQKPSRDICQRGTSLTIQCQVDSQVTMMFWYRQQPGQSLTLIATANQGSEATYESGFVIDKFPISRPNLTFSTLTVSNMSPEDSSIYLCSVEGGMNTEAFFGQGTRLTVV.

The chain combines TRBV9 with TRBJ1-2, with TRBD1 as a possible D gene (6 bases). V lost 3 bases to trimming and J lost 3 bases, with 15 bases between them. Germline V gives CDR1 SGDLS, CDR2 YYNGEE. This CDR3 has 15 residues. The DNA for the CDR3 is TGTGCCAGCAGCGCGGGGGGCAGGGCCCACTATGGCTACACCTTC. As protein: CASSAGGRAHYGYTF.

This chain links TRBV7-2 with TRBJ2-1; 13 positions match TRBD2. The ends lost 0 bases at V and 10 bases at J; junction bases unmatched: 9. In germline, CDR1 is SGHTA, CDR2 FQGNSA. There are 17 residues in the CDR3. The CDR3 reads CASSLATTSGRAWEQFF. CDR3 nucleotides: TGTGCCAGCAGCTTAGCTACTACTAGCGGGAGGGCCTGGGAGCAGTTCTTC.

This chain uses TRBV5-4 with TRBJ2-1, with TRBD2 matching 12 bases. After removal of 4 bases from V and 4 bases from J, the junction contained 6 bases not matched to a gene. Germline V gene lookup returns CDR1 SGHNT and CDR2 YYREEE (reference sequence). The CDR3 covers 16 residues. CDR3 protein: CASSPPLAGGYNEQFF. In DNA form, the CDR3 reads TGTGCCAGCAGCCCTCCACTAGCGGGGGGTTACAATGAGCAGTTCTTC. Looking up the rest from reference TRBV5-4 and TRBJ2-1 gives the full variable domain: ETGVTQSPTHLIKTRGQQVTLRCSSQSGHNTVSWYQQALGQGPQFIFQYYREEENGRGNFPPRFSGLQFPNYSSELNVNALELDDSALYLCASSPPLAGGYNEQFFGPGTRLTVL.

The chain employs TRBV7-3 and TRBJ2-7; D is perhaps TRBD1 (5 bases). Per germline, CDR1 SGHTA and CDR2 FQGTGA. V lost 5 bases, J lost 0 bases, and 14 bases lay in between. This CDR3 contains 15 residues. CDR3 sequence (DNA): TGTGCCAGCAGCCCAAGGGGATTAAGCTCCTACGAGCAGTACTTC. Encoded protein: CASSPRGLSSYEQYF.

The chain employs TRBV6-5 and TRBJ2-1; TRBD2 aligns across 11 bases. The CDR3 covers 15 residues. CDR1 is MNHEY, CDR2 SVGAGI, per germline. Trimming at V came to 4 bases and at J to 6 bases, leaving 5 bases not matched to a gene. In DNA, the CDR3 is TGTGCCAGCAGTTCCGGTCTAGCGGGAGGCAATGAGCAGTTCTTC. It translates to CASSSGLAGGNEQFF.

This chain links TRBV27 with TRBJ2-3, with 16 nucleotides matching TRBD2. The CDR3 loop spans 17 amino acids. Unmatched junction bases numbered 8, after V lost 7 bases and J lost 4 bases. Germline CDR1 is MNHEY and CDR2 is SMNVEV (reference sequence). The CDR3 loop is CASIGTSGRARPDTQYF. The CDR3 coding sequence is TGTGCCAGCATTGGGACTAGCGGGAGGGCCCGGCCAGATACGCAGTATTTT.

With regard to this clone: This CDR3 is also generated by other DNA sequences in the sample. The chain joins TRBV5-1 to TRBJ2-2; no definite D call. CDR1 and CDR2 from the germline V gene are SGHRS and YFSETQ. V was trimmed by 4 bases and J by 6 bases, leaving 13 bases between them. The CDR3 consists of 14 residues. The CDR3 reads CASSPWGEAGELFF. The CDR3 region has the DNA TGCGCCAGCAGCCCCTGGGGTGAGGCCGGGGAGCTGTTTTTT.

The chain links TRBV7-2 to TRBJ2-5; 9 bases fit TRBD1. The CDR3 covers 16 residues. V gave up 1 base and J gave up 5 bases; unmatched junction bases: 8. Germline V CDR1 and CDR2: SGHTA, FQGNSA. The CDR3 sequence: CASSLGGTGYGETQYF. The CDR3 coding sequence is TGTGCCAGCAGCTTAGGCGGGACAGGGTATGGCGAGACCCAGTACTTC.

The chain recombines TRBV7-9 with TRBJ1-1; D not resolved. Trimming removed 3 bases at V and 1 base at J, with 6 bases between. CDR1 and CDR2 (germline): SEHNR, FQNEAQ (reference sequence). The CDR3 extends over 13 amino acids. CDR3 loop: CASSFDQNTEAFF. The CDR3 DNA follows: TGTGCCAGCAGCTTCGATCAGAACACTGAAGCTTTCTTT.

V is TRBV27 and J is TRBJ2-3; 10 bases line up with TRBD1. This CDR3 spans 15 amino acids. V gave up 3 bases and J gave up 2 bases; unmatched junction bases: 2. CDR1 and CDR2 (germline): MNHEY, SMNVEV (reference sequence). Here the CDR3 reads CASSFGTGDTDTQYF. CDR3 sequence (DNA): TGTGCCAGCAGTTTCGGGACAGGGGACACAGATACGCAGTATTTT.